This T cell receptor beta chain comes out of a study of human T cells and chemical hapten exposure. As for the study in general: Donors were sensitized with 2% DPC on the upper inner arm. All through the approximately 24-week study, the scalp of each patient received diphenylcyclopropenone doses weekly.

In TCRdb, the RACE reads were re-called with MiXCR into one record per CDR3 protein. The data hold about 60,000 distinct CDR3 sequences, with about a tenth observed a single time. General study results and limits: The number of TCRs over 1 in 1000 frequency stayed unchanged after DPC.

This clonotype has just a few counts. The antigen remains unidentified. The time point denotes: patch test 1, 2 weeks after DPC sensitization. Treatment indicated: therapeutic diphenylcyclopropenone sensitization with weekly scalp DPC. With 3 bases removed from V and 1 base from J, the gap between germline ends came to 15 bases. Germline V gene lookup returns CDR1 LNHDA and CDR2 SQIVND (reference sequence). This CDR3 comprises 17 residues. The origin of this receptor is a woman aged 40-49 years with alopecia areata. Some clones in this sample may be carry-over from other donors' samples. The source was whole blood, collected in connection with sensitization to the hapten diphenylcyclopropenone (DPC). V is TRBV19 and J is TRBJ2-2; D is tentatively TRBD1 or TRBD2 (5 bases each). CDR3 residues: CASSIARGPLNTGELFF. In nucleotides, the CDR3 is TGTGCCAGTAGTATTGCAAGGGGACCCCTGAACACCGGGGAGCTGTTTTTT.